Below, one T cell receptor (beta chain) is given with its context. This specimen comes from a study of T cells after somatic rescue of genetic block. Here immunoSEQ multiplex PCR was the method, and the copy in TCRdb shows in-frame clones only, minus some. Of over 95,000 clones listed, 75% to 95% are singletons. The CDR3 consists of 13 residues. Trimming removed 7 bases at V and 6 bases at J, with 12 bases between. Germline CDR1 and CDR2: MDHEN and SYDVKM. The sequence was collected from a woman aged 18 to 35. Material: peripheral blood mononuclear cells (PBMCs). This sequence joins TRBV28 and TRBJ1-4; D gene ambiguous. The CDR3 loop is CASTPPLYEKLFF. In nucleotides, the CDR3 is TGTGCCAGCACACCCCCCCTTTATGAAAAACTGTTTTTT.